This TCR beta chain comes out of a study of cytomegalovirus exposure and HLA in healthy donors. Regarding the study as a whole: Immune exposure data for these donors was limited to CMV serostatus. As a later analysis revealed, most CMV-associated TCR beta chains appeared HLA-restricted. Versus the roughly 670-donor mean, an Asian-associated ancestry cluster reportedly showed fewer N-insertions in a later analysis.

Primers for the PCR totalled 60 Vbeta and 13 Jbeta. Produced via immunoSEQ multiplex PCR; TCRdb's table is partial and in-frame only. This table has 150,000 to 200,000 clones, 80% appearing once. This clone was observed a single time. Its antigen is unknown. This receptor was identified in a man between 40 and 49 years old in good health and CMV-seronegative. The specimen sequenced was PBMCs.

CDR3 sequence (DNA): TGTGCCAGTAGCCCACAGGGTAGGGCTGAAGCTTTCTTT. This codes for CASSPQGRAEAFF. V usage is TRBV19 and J usage is TRBJ1-1, with TRBD1 as a possible D gene (6 bases). There are 13 residues in the CDR3. CDR1 and CDR2 (germline): LNHDA, SQIVND (reference sequence). With 6 bases removed from V and 6 bases from J, the gap between germline ends came to 14 bases.